One sample yielded the 6 T cell receptor beta chains listed below, sequenced in a study of blood T cell repertoires in COVID-19. Profiling relied on immunoSEQ multiplex PCR, and the TCRdb table lists in-frame clones only, not all of them. The data contain 300,000 to 400,000 clones, more than 75% of them singletons. The source material was peripheral blood. The receptor source for this set is a woman aged 60 to 75 with COVID-19, enrolled during active disease.

V is TRBV25-1 and J is TRBJ1-1, with D perhaps TRBD1 (5 bases). The CDR3 is 14 amino acids. Per the germline V gene, CDR1 is MGHDK and CDR2 is SYGVNS. V lost 3 bases to trimming and J lost 4 bases, with 12 bases between them. CDR3 nucleotide sequence: TGTGCCAGCAGTGACGGACACCTCCTCACTGAAGCTTTCTTT. It translates to CASSDGHLLTEAFF.

The rearrangement links TRBV28 to TRBJ1-6; D perhaps matches TRBD1 (5 bases). This CDR3 has 15 amino acids. The germline V gene has CDR1 MDHEN and CDR2 SYDVKM. Trimming took 6 bases from V and 0 from J, leaving 9 bases between them. CDR3 nucleotides: TGTGCCAGCAGACCGGACACCTCCTATAATTCACCCCTCCACTTT. Translated: CASRPDTSYNSPLHF.

The chain links TRBV6-6 to TRBJ2-5; a possible D gene is TRBD2 (6 bases). V gave up 0 bases and J gave up 0 bases, with 8 bases separating them. The CDR3 totals 15 residues. Per the germline V gene, CDR1 is MNHNY and CDR2 is SVGAGI (reference sequence). The chain's CDR3 is CASSYSPGDQETQYF. The CDR3 DNA follows: TGTGCCAGCAGTTACTCGCCGGGGGACCAAGAGACCCAGTACTTC.

As regards this clone: One end of the junction does not line up with germline, which may come from a read error. The chain recombines TRBV5-5 with TRBJ2-7, with no clear D. The CDR3 is 13 amino acids. Looked up from germline, CDR1 is SGHKS and CDR2 is YYEKEE (reference sequence). This CDR3 is CASFVSTLYGQYF. CDR3 coding DNA: TGTGCCAGCTTCGTTTCGACTCTGTACGGGCAGTACTTC.

V and J are TRBV6-5 and TRBJ2-1; 8 bases match TRBD2. Germline V lookup: CDR1 MNHEY, CDR2 SVGAGI. There are 14 residues in the CDR3. The V segment lost 11 bases and the J segment 8 bases; nucleotides outside the gene matches: 14. The CDR3 is CAQERTSLCYEQFF. The CDR3 nucleotides are TGTGCCCAGGAGAGGACTAGCCTTTGCTATGAGCAGTTCTTC.

The gene calls are TRBV19 and TRBJ1-4; 10 nucleotides line up with TRBD1. The CDR3 has 17 amino acids. Germline-derived CDR1 and CDR2 are LNHDA and SQIVND (reference sequence). V was pared by 5 bases and J by 0 bases, with 6 bases of the junction left unmatched. This chain's CDR3 is CASSAGTGVATNEKLFF. The CDR3 DNA reads as TGTGCCAGTAGTGCCGGGACAGGGGTTGCAACTAATGAAAAACTGTTTTTT.